The clone carrying this T cell receptor beta chain was picked up one time. These data originate in a study of blood T cell repertoires in COVID-19. About the study: Specimens from acute and convalescent COVID-19 originated in the United States, Italy and Spain.

Individuals drawn from around 24 US areas were about 18 to 95 years old. Symptom resolution, clearance, or two negative PCRs marked donors in Cohort 3 as recovered. Authors' processing steps: The assay estimated nucleated cells by amplifying reference gene primers. Libraries were prepared by immunoSEQ multiplex PCR; TCRdb keeps only in-frame clonotypes and omits some of them. The D gene and trimming were derived from the DNA, and the V and J assignments and clone size from that table. The data show a few hundred thousand clones, around 87% seen once. The origin of this receptor is a man aged 25 to 40 who had recovered from COVID-19. The sample comprised PBMCs or T cells enriched from blood (not recorded which).

The CDR3 sequence is CASSQGGRGGHETQYF. The CDR3 DNA follows: TGTGCCAGCAGCCAAGGCGGGCGGGGGGGGCACGAGACCCAGTACTTC. The J gene is TRBJ2-5, the V gene TRBV3-1 (or the pseudogene TRBV3-2); 9 nucleotides match TRBD2. Germline values: CDR1 LGHDT, CDR2 YNNKEL (reference sequence). The trim removed 1 base at V and 5 bases at J, leaving 8 bases unmatched. The CDR3 totals 16 residues.